These 27 T cell receptor beta chains were all obtained from the same sample, sequenced in a study of cytomegalovirus exposure and HLA in healthy donors. With 60 Vbeta and 13 Jbeta primers, the PCR was carried out. Assay: immunoSEQ multiplex PCR; the TCRdb copy retains only in-frame clones and omits some. This table has 65,000 to 85,000 clones, 86% appearing once. The specimen sequenced was PBMCs. These receptors were collected from a woman in her 30s in good health and CMV-seronegative.

V usage is TRBV5-6 and J usage is TRBJ2-5; the match to TRBD1 covers 8 bases. CDR1 and CDR2 from the germline V gene are SGHDT and YYEEEE. V lost 0 bases and J lost 6; bases outside the gene matches: 7. CDR3 size: 15 residues. CDR3 sequence (DNA): TGTGCCAGCAGCTTGGGACAGGGGATCACGAAGACCCAGTACTTC. This sequence encodes CASSLGQGITKTQYF.

The chain combines TRBV15 with TRBJ1-5; no clear D gene. Trimming cost V 2 bases and J 2 bases, with 13 bases left between them. Germline V CDR1 and CDR2: LNHNV, YYDKDF (reference sequence). CDR3 length: 16 amino acids. The CDR3 DNA follows: TGTGCCACCAGCAGACCCGGGGAGGGCGGCAATCAGCCCCAGCATTTT. The encoded protein is CATSRPGEGGNQPQHF.

The chain recombines TRBV19 with TRBJ1-4; D remains ambiguous. V lost 3 bases, J lost 4 bases, and 9 bases lay in between. The CDR3 covers 14 residues. Germline CDR1 is LNHDA and CDR2 is SQIVND (reference sequence). In DNA form, the CDR3 reads TGTGCCAGTAGTATGCAGTATCGTAATGAAAAACTGTTTTTT. Protein product: CASSMQYRNEKLFF.

This chain links TRBV5-1 with TRBJ2-1; TRBD2 agrees at 14 bases. Germline assignment: CDR1 SGHRS and CDR2 YFSETQ. This CDR3 comprises 16 residues. V shed 5 bases and J 8 bases; nucleotides not matched to a gene: 9. In DNA form, the CDR3 reads TGCGCCAGCAGAGTCCCCGGGACTAGCGGGAGCCATGAGCAGTTCTTC. It encodes CASRVPGTSGSHEQFF.

V is TRBV7-6 and J is TRBJ2-7; tentatively, D is TRBD2 (6 bases). The CDR3 extends over 13 amino acids. Trimming cost V 2 bases and J 4 bases, with 9 bases left between them. Germline CDR1 and CDR2: SGHVS and FNYEAQ. The CDR3 DNA reads TGTGCCAGCAGCTTAAGTGCGGGATACGAGCAGTACTTC. This encodes CASSLSAGYEQYF.

Of note for this clone: Other DNA sequences in the sample encode the same CDR3. This chain joins TRBV7-2 and TRBJ2-7, with 7 bases aligning to TRBD2. This CDR3 has 14 amino acids. Germline lookup yields CDR1 SGHTA and CDR2 FQGNSA. V trimming: 1 base; J trimming: 0 bases; junction bases outside the gene matches: 0. The CDR3 DNA follows: TGTGCCAGCAGCTTAGGGGGGGGCTCCTACGAGCAGTACTTC. Protein: CASSLGGGSYEQYF.

The rearrangement links TRBV7-3 to TRBJ2-1; D perhaps matches TRBD2 (5 bases). Germline CDR1 is SGHTA and CDR2 is FQGTGA. The CDR3 has 11 residues. Trimming cost V 4 bases and J 10 bases, with 8 bases left between them. The CDR3 DNA follows: TGTGCCAGCAGCTCCGAGGGAGAGCAGTTCTTC. Its protein product is CASSSEGEQFF.

The rearrangement links TRBV19 to TRBJ2-3; D may be TRBD2 (5 bases). From germline, CDR1 is LNHDA and CDR2 SQIVND (reference sequence). V dropped 0 bases and J dropped 6 bases, with 13 bases sitting between them. This CDR3 has 15 residues. The CDR3 coding sequence is TGTGCCAGTAGTATAGACGGGGTCTTGGGGGATACGCAGTATTTT. Translated, it gives CASSIDGVLGDTQYF.

The rearrangement joins TRBV6-1 to TRBJ2-7, with 12 bases aligning to TRBD2. Trimming cost V 4 bases and J 2 bases; bases outside gene matches: 6. CDR1 and CDR2 (germline): MNHNS, SASEGT. The CDR3 has 16 residues. CDR3 DNA sequence: TGTGCCAGCAGTGCCCGGACTAGCGGGATCACCTACGAGCAGTACTTC. This sequence encodes CASSARTSGITYEQYF.

This clone was seen once. The rearrangement links TRBV4-1 to TRBJ2-5, with D possibly being TRBD1 (6 bases). There are 13 residues in the CDR3. The germline V gene has CDR1 MGHRA and CDR2 YSYEKL. V lost 3 bases and J 3 bases, leaving 8 bases between the germline ends. This CDR3 reads CASSQNREETQYF. DNA for the CDR3: TGCGCCAGCAGCCAGAACAGGGAAGAGACCCAGTACTTC.

The chain uses TRBV28 and TRBJ1-1, with 8 bases that match TRBD1. With V trimmed by 2 bases and J by 3 bases, 8 bases remained unmatched. This CDR3 has 16 amino acids. Looked up from germline, CDR1 is MDHEN and CDR2 is SYDVKM. This CDR3 reads CASSLDSGGGYTEAFF. As DNA, the CDR3 is TGTGCCAGCAGTTTAGATTCAGGGGGCGGATACACTGAAGCTTTCTTT.

This clone has a single count. The chain joins TRBV30 to TRBJ1-5; unclear D gene. CDR1 and CDR2 (germline): GTSNPN, SVGIG (reference sequence). There are 13 residues in the CDR3. V was trimmed by 1 base and J by 6 bases, leaving 10 bases between them. CDR3 residues: CAWSGGESQPQHF. CDR3 bases: TGTGCCTGGAGTGGGGGAGAGAGTCAGCCCCAGCATTTT.

The chain employs TRBV5-1 and TRBJ2-7, with a weak D call TRBD2 (6 bases). The CDR3 loop spans 13 amino acids. The V gene lost 3 bases and the J gene lost 2 bases, with 9 bases spanning the gap. Germline lookup yields CDR1 SGHRS and CDR2 YFSETQ. For the CDR3, the DNA is TGCGCCAGCAGCTCGGGACTTGCCTACGAGCAGTACTTC. Amino acids: CASSSGLAYEQYF.

The rearrangement links TRBV14 to TRBJ2-5, with TRBD2 matching 7 bases. The J call is in doubt because the DNA end fits TRBJ2-7 better. Germline CDR1 reads SGHDN; CDR2 reads FVKESK. The length of the CDR3 is 19 residues. Here the CDR3 reads CASSRKALWREQDEYEQYF. The CDR3 bases are TGTGCCAGCAGCCGAAAGGCCCTTTGGCGGGAGCAGGACGAGTACGAGCAGTACTTC.

V and J are TRBV11-2 and TRBJ2-1, with 12 bases that match TRBD1. Germline values: CDR1 SGHAT, CDR2 FQNNGV. The CDR3 runs 17 residues. V dropped 5 bases and J dropped 7; count of bases not matched to a gene: 12. The CDR3 protein is CASSARFGTGGGNEQFF. The CDR3 nucleotides are TGTGCCAGCAGCGCCCGTTTCGGGACAGGGGGCGGGAATGAGCAGTTCTTC.

This rearrangement joins TRBV4-2 to TRBJ1-2, with TRBD1 matching over 7 bases. CDR3 length: 16 amino acids. The germline V gene has CDR1 LGHNA and CDR2 YNFKEQ. J was trimmed by 6 bases and V by 2 bases; bases with no gene match: 12. CDR3 loop: CASSQSDREVGNGYTF. In nucleotides, the CDR3 is TGTGCCAGCAGCCAATCTGACAGGGAGGTAGGCAATGGCTACACCTTC.

The CDR3 DNA is TGTGCCAGCAGCCGTGGACAGGCCGAGGGAAAACTGTTTTTT. Translation: CASSRGQAEGKLFF. This chain uses TRBV11-1 with TRBJ1-4; 7 bases map to TRBD1. CDR1 and CDR2 (germline): SGHAT, FQDESV (reference sequence). This CDR3 comprises 14 residues. V was clipped by 5 bases and J by 10 bases; unmatched bases: 10.

J is TRBJ2-7 and V is TRBV27; the match to TRBD1 covers 8 bases. CDR3 length: 17 amino acids. V lost 5 bases and J lost 2; bases outside the gene matches: 14. The germline CDR1 and CDR2 sequences are MNHEY and SMNVEV (reference sequence). The chain's CDR3 is CASSPRIRTGFAYEQYF. DNA for the CDR3: TGTGCCAGCAGTCCTCGAATACGGACAGGGTTCGCCTACGAGCAGTACTTC.

CDR3 region: CASSLNQETQYF. CDR3 bases: TGTGCCAGCAGCCTAAACCAAGAGACCCAGTACTTC. The genes are TRBV5-4 and TRBJ2-5; no definite D call. Trimming took 4 bases from V and 0 from J, leaving 4 bases between them. This CDR3 has 12 amino acids. CDR1 is SGHNT, CDR2 YYREEE, per germline (reference sequence). Using reference TRBV5-4 and TRBJ2-5 for the parts outside the CDR3, the full variable domain is ETGVTQSPTHLIKTRGQQVTLRCSSQSGHNTVSWYQQALGQGPQFIFQYYREEENGRGNFPPRFSGLQFPNYSSELNVNALELDDSALYLCASSLNQETQYFGPGTRLLVL.

The chain is built from TRBV7-9 and TRBJ1-5; D not certain. Trimming took 8 bases from V and 7 from J, leaving 15 bases between them. The CDR3 is 13 residues long. The germline V gene encodes CDR1 SEHNR and CDR2 FQNEAQ (reference sequence). In nucleotides, the CDR3 is TGTGCCAGCGGGCCGGACCGAGGGCAGCCCCAGCATTTT. Amino acid sequence: CASGPDRGQPQHF.

The J gene is TRBJ2-5, the V gene TRBV7-2; the match to TRBD1 covers 7 bases. With the DNA end fitting TRBJ2-7 better, the J assignment may be wrong. Germline CDR1 SGHTA, CDR2 FQGNSA. CDR3 length: 14 amino acids. This CDR3 is CASSADRTSYEQYF. The CDR3 nucleotides are TGTGCCAGCAGCGCGGACAGGACTTCCTACGAGCAGTACTTC.

The chain combines TRBV11-2 with TRBJ2-2, with 8 bases identical to TRBD2. This CDR3 spans 13 amino acids. Germline V gene data show CDR1 as SGHAT and CDR2 as FQNNGV. The CDR3 is CASSGSDTGELFF. The DNA for the CDR3 is TGTGCGTCAAGCGGGAGCGACACCGGGGAGCTGTTTTTT.

This clone was observed once. The rearrangement uses TRBV20-1 and TRBJ2-1; D remains ambiguous. Germline V gene sequence: CDR1 DFQATT, CDR2 SNEGSKA (reference sequence). The CDR3 has 11 amino acids. Trimming left V 4 bases short and J 10 bases short, with 11 bases between. The CDR3 spells CSANGAREQFF. Here the CDR3 DNA reads TGCAGTGCTAATGGAGCCCGGGAGCAGTTCTTC.

This chain links TRBV18 with TRBJ2-1, with 10 bases that match TRBD2. V lost 3 bases, J lost 12 bases, and 11 bases stayed unmatched. The CDR3 has 15 amino acids. CDR1 is KGHSH and CDR2 is LQKENI in the germline V gene. The CDR3: CASSPVTSGKGGQFF. In DNA, the CDR3 is TGTGCCAGCTCACCTGTAACTAGCGGGAAGGGTGGGCAGTTCTTC.

The chain carries TRBV14 and TRBJ2-2; no clear D. CDR1 is SGHDN and CDR2 is FVKESK in the germline V gene. Trimming left V 4 bases short and J 3 bases short, with 15 bases between. The CDR3 runs 16 residues. CDR3 sequence: CASSPFRVRYTGELFF. CDR3 nucleotides: TGTGCCAGCAGCCCCTTCCGGGTGAGGTACACCGGGGAGCTGTTTTTT.

The V gene is TRBV10-3, the J gene TRBJ2-3; D unclear. The CDR3 spans 13 residues. Trimming stripped 3 bases from V and 0 bases from J, with 4 bases between. The V gene's germline CDR1 is ENHRY and CDR2 SYGVKD. CDR3 sequence (DNA): TGTGCCATCAGTGACGGGAGCACAGATACGCAGTATTTT. Translation: CAISDGSTDTQYF.

The chain joins TRBV25-1 to TRBJ2-2; no definite D call. The V end lost 10 bases, the J end lost 7 bases, and 7 bases lay between the germline ends. Germline CDR1 reads MGHDK; CDR2 reads SYGVNS. The CDR3 is 10 residues long. The CDR3 region has the DNA TGTGCCACCTCGGGCGGGGAGCTGTTTTTT. It yields the protein CATSGGELFF.